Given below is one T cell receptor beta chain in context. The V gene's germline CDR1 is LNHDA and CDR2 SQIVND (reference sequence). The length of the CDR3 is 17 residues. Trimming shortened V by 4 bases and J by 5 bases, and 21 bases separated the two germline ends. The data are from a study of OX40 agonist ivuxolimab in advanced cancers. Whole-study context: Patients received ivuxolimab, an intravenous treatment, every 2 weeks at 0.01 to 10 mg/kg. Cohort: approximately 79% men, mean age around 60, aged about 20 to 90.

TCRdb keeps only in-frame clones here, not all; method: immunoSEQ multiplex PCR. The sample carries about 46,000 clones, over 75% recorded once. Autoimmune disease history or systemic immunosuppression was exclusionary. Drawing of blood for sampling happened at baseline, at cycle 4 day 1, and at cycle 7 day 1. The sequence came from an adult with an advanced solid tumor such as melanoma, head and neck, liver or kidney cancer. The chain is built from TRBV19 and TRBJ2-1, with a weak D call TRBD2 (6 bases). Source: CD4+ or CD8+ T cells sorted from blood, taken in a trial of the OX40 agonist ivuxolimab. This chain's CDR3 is CASSTQSRGRLNNEQFF. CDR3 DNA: TGTGCCAGTAGTACTCAATCGCGGGGTAGACTAAACAATGAGCAGTTCTTC.